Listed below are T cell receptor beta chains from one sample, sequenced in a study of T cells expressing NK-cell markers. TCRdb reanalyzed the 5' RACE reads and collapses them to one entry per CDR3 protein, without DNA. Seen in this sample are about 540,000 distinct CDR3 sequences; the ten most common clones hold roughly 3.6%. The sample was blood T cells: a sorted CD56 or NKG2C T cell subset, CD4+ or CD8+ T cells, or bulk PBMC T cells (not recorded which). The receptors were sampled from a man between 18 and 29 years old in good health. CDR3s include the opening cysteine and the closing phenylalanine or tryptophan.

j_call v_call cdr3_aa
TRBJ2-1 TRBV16 CASSPTGLAKFF
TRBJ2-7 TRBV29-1 CSVDYQEAGEQYF
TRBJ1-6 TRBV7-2 CASSPHASYNSPLHF
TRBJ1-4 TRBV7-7 CASSLRPGTEATNEKLFF
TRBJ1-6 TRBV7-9 CASSLMGNLHF
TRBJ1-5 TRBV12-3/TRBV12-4 CASSLTGEDQPQHF
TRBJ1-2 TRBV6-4 CASKVSSQGDYGYTF
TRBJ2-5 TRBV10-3 CAISESVKTGIGETQYF
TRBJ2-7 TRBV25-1 CASSAGTGTANYEQYF
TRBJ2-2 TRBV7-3 CASSRGSPTGELFF
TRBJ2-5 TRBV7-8 CASSLGASGGQETQYF
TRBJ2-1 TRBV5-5 CASSRQGLLTYNEQFF
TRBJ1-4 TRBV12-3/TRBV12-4 CASSPIDRGNEKLFF
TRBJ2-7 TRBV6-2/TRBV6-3 CASSYLYHSYGDEQYF
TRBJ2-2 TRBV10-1 CASSRLAGGEGELFF
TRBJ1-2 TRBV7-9 CASSLGDYGYTF
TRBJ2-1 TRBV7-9 CASSLADVSYNEQFF
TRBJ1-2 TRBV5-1 CASSQTAAEGGYTF
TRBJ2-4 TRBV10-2 CASSDIASLYENIQYF
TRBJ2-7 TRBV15 CATSREGLAGAQNPYEQYF
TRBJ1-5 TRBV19 CASRNLGGGGQPQHF
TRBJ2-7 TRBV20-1 CSAHRQGWEQYF
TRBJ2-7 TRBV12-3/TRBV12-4 CASSPTSSGRYEQYF
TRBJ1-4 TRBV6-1 CASRGGGALNEKLFF
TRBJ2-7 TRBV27 CASTHWGSGSYEQYF
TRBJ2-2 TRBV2 CASRPGRTGELFF
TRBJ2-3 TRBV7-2 CASRPTGTSTDTQYF
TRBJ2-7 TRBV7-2 CASSLWRDAEQYF